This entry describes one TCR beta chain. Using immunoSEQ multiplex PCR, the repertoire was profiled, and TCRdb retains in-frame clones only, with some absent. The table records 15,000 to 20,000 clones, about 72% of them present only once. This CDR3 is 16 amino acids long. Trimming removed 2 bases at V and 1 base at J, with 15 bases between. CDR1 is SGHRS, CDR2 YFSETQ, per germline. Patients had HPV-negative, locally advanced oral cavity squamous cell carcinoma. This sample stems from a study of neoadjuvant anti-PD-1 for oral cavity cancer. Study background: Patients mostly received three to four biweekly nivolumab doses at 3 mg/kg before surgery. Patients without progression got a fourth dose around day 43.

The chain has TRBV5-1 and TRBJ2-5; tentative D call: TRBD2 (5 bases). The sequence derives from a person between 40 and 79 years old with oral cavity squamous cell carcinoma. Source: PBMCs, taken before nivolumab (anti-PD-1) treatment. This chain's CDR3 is CASSFSQRYIQETQYF. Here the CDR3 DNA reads TGCGCCAGCAGCTTCTCCCAGCGGTACATCCAAGAGACCCAGTACTTC. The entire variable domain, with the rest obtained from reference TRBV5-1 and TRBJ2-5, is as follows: KAGVTQTPRYLIKTRGQQVTLSCSPISGHRSVSWYQQTPGQGLQFLFEYFSETQRNKGNFPGRFSGRQFSNSRSEMNVSTLELGDSALYLCASSFSQRYIQETQYFGPGTRLLVL.